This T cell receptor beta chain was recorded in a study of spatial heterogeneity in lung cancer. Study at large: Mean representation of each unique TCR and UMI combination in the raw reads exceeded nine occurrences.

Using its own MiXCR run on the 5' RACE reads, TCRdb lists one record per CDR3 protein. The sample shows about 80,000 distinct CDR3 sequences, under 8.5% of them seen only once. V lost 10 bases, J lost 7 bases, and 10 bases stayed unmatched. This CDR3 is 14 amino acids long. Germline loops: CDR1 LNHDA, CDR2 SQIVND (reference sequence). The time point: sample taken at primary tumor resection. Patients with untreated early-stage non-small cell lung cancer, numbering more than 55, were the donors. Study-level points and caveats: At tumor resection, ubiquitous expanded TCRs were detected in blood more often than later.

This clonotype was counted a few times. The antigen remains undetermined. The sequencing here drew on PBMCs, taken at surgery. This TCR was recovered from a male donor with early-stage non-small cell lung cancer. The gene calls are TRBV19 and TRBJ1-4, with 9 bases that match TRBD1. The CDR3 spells CATQSGTGTEKLFF. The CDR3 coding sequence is TGTGCCACCCAATCCGGGACAGGGACTGAAAAACTGTTTTTT. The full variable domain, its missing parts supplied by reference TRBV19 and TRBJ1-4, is DGGITQSPKYLFRKEGQNVTLSCEQNLNHDAMYWYRQDPGQGLRLIYYSQIVNDFQKGDIAEGYSVSREKKESFPLTVTSAQKNPTAFYLCATQSGTGTEKLFFGSGTQLSVL.